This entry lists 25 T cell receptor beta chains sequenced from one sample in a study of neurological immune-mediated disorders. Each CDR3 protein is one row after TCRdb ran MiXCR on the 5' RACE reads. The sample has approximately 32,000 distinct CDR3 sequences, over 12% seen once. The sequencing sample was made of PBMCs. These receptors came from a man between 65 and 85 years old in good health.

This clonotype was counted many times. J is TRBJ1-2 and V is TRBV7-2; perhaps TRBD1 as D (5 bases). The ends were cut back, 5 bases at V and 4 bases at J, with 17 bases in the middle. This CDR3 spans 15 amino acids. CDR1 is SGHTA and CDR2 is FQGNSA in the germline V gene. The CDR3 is CASSPSPGQGYGYTF. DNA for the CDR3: TGTGCCAGCAGCCCCTCCCCAGGGCAGGGCTATGGCTACACCTTC.

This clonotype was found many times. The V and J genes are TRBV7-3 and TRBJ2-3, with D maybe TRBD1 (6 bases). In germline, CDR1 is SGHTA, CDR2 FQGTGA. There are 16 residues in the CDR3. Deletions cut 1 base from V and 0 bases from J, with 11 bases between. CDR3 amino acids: CASSLNRAPSTDTQYF. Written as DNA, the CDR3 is TGTGCCAGCAGCTTAAACAGGGCGCCTAGCACAGATACGCAGTATTTT.

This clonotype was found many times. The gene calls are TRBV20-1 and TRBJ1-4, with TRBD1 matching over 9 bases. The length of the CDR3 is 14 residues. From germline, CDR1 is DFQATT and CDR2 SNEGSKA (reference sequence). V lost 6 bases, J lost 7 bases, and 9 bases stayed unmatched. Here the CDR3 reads CSATIGTGPEKLFF. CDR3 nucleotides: TGCAGTGCAACAATCGGGACAGGGCCTGAAAAACTGTTTTTT.

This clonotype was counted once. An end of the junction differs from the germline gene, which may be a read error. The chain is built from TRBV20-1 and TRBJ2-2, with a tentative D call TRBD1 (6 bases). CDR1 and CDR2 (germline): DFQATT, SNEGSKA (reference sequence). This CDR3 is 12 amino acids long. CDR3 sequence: CGSRGLTVELFF. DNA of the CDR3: TGCGGCTCCAGGGGATTGACCGTGGAGCTGTTTTTT.

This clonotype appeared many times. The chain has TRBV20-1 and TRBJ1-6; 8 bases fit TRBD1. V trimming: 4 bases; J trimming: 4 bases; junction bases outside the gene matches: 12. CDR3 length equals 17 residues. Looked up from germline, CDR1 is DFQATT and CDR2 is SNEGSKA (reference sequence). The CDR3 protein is CSATDMRTGPYNSPLHF. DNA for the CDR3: TGCAGTGCTACCGATATGAGGACAGGGCCGTATAATTCACCCCTCCACTTT.

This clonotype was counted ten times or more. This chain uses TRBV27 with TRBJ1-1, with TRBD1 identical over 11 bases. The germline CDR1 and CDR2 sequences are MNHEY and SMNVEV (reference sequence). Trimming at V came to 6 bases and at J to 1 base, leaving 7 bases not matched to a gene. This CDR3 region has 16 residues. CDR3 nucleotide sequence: TGTGCCAGCAGGGGACAGGGGGTTATAAGGAACACTGAAGCTTTCTTT. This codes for CASRGQGVIRNTEAFF.

The CDR3 spells CSASGGLNTEAFF. CDR3 coding DNA: TGCAGTGCTAGTGGGGGGCTGAACACTGAAGCTTTCTTT. The chain is built from TRBV20-1 and TRBJ1-1; tentative D call: TRBD1 (6 bases). Per the germline V gene, CDR1 is DFQATT and CDR2 is SNEGSKA (reference sequence). V gave up 3 bases and J gave up 0 bases, with 8 bases separating them. The CDR3 consists of 13 residues.

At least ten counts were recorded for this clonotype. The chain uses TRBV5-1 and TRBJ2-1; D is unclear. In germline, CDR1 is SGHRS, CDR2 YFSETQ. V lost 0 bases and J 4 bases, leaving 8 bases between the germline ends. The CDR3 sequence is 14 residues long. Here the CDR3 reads CASSLVGFYNEQFF. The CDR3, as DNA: TGCGCCAGCAGCTTGGTAGGCTTTTACAATGAGCAGTTCTTC.

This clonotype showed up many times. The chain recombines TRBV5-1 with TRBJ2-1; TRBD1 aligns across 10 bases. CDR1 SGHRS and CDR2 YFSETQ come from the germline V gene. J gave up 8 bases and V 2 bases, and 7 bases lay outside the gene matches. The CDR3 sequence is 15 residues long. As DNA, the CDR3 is TGCGCCAGCAGCTTCCGGGACAGGGGTTTCGATGAGCAGTTCTTC. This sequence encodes CASSFRDRGFDEQFF.

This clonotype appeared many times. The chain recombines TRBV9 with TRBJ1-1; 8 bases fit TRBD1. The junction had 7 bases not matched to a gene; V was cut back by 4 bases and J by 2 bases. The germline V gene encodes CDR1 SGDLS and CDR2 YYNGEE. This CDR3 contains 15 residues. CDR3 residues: CASSSRTGLNTEAFF. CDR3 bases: TGTGCCAGCAGCTCTAGGACAGGGCTAAACACTGAAGCTTTCTTT.

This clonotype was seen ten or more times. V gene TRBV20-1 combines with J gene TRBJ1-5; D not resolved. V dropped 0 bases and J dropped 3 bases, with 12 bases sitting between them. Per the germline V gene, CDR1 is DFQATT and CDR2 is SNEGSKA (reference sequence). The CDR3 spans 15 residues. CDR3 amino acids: CSARDSTDNNQPQHF. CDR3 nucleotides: TGCAGTGCTAGAGATAGTACCGATAACAATCAGCCCCAGCATTTT.

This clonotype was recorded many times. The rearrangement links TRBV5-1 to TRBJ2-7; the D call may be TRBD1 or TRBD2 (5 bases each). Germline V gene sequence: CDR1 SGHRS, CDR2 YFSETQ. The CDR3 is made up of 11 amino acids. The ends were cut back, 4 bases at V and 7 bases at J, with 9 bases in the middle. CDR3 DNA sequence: TGCGCCAGCAGCCCGGGGCAGGAGCAGTACTTC. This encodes CASSPGQEQYF.

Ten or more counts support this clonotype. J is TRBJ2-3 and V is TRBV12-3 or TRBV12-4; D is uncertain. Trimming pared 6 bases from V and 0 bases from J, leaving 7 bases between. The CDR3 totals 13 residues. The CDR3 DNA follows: TGTGCCAGCAGGCCCCTTAGCACAGATACGCAGTATTTT. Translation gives CASRPLSTDTQYF.

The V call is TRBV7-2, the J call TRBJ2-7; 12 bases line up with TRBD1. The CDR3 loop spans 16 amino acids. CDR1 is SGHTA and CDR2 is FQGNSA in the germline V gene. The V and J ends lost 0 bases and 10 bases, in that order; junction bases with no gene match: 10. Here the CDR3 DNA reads TGTGCCAGCAGCTTAGCGCCGGGACAGGGGGCGAGAGAACAGTACTTC. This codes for CASSLAPGQGAREQYF.

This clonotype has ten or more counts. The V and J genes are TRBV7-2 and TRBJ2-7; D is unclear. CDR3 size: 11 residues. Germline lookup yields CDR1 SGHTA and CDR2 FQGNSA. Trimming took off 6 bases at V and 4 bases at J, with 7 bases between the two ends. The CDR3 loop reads CASRTEYEQYF. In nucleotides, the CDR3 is TGTGCCAGCAGGACCGAGTACGAGCAGTACTTC.

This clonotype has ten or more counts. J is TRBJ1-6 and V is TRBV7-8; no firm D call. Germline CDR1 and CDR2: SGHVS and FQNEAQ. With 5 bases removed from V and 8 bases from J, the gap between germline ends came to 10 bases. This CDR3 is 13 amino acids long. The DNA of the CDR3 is TGTGCCAGCAGCCCCCCCAGCTATTCACCCCTCCACTTT. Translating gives CASSPPSYSPLHF.

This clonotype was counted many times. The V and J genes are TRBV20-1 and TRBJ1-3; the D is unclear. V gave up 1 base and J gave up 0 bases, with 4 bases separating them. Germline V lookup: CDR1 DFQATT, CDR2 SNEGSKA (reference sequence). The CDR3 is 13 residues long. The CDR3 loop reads CSARGTSGNTIYF. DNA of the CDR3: TGCAGTGCTAGAGGGACCTCTGGAAACACCATATATTTT.

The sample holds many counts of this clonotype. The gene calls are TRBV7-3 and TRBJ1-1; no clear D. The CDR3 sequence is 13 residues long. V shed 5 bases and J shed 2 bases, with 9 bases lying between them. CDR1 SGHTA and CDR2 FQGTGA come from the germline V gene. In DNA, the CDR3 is TGTGCCAGCAGCACACTTCCTAACACTGAAGCTTTCTTT. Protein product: CASSTLPNTEAFF.

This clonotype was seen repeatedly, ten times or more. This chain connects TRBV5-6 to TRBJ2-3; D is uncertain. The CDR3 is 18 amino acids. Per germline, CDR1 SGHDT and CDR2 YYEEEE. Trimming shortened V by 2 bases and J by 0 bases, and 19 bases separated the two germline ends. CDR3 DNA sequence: TGTGCCAGCAGCTTACTCGCACAGTTTACCTCTAGCACAGATACGCAGTATTTT. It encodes CASSLLAQFTSSTDTQYF.

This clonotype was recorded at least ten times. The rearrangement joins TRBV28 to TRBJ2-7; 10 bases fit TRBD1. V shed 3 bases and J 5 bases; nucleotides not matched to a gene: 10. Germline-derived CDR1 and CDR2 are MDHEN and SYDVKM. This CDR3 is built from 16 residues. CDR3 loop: CASSLFGTGVFDEQYF. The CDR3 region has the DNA TGTGCCAGCAGTTTGTTTGGGACAGGGGTGTTCGACGAGCAGTACTTC.

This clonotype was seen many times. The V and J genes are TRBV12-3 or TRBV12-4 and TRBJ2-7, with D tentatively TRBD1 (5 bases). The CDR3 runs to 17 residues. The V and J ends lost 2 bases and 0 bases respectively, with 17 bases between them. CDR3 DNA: TGTGCCAGCAGTTTATCCCAGGGTGGGTTCAGCTCCTACGAGCAGTACTTC. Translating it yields CASSLSQGGFSSYEQYF.

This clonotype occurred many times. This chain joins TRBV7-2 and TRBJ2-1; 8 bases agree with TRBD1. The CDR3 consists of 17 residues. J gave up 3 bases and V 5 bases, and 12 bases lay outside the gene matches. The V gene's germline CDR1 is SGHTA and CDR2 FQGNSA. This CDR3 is CASSRLPGQGFYNEQFF. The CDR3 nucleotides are TGTGCCAGCAGCCGCCTCCCAGGACAGGGATTCTACAATGAGCAGTTCTTC.

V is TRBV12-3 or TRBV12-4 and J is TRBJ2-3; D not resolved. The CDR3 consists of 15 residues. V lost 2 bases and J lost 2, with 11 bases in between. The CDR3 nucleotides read TGTGCCAGCAGTTTAAGGCAGGCGGACACAGATACGCAGTATTTT. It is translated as CASSLRQADTDTQYF.

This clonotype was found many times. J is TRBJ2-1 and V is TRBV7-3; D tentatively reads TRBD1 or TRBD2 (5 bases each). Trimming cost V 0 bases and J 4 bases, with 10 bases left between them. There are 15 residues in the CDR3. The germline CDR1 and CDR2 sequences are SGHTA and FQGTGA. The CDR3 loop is CASSLTGDGYNEQFF. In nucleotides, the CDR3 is TGTGCCAGCAGCTTAACTGGGGACGGATACAATGAGCAGTTCTTC.

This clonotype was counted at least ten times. This CDR3 is CASSLEVLGSRSEAFF. The CDR3 region has the DNA TGCGCCAGCAGCTTGGAGGTACTGGGGTCGCGCTCTGAAGCTTTCTTT. The V and J genes are TRBV5-1 and TRBJ1-1; no reliable D call. The CDR3 sequence is 16 residues long. Trimming left V 0 bases short and J 6 bases short, with 18 bases between. CDR1 is SGHRS, CDR2 YFSETQ, per germline.